The 27 T cell receptor beta chains below were found in one sample sequenced in a study of blood T cell repertoires in COVID-19. The assay was immunoSEQ multiplex PCR, and TCRdb's table has in-frame clones only and misses some. The table lists some 350,000 clones, about 88% of them singletons. Input material: peripheral blood. Receptors were obtained from a woman in her 70s with COVID-19, enrolled during active disease.

The chain employs TRBV9 and TRBJ2-1; TRBD2 matches 11 bases. The germline V gene has CDR1 SGDLS and CDR2 YYNGEE. Losses at the gene ends were 1 base for V and 7 bases for J; bases not matched to a gene: 4. The CDR3 length is 15 residues. The CDR3 DNA sequence: TGTGCCAGCAGCGTACTAGCGGGGGGCCCGAATGAGCAGTTCTTC. It encodes CASSVLAGGPNEQFF.

The rearrangement uses TRBV30 and TRBJ1-5, with D perhaps TRBD1 (5 bases). V was clipped by 3 bases and J by 5 bases, with 17 bases between them. CDR3 length: 15 residues. Germline V gives CDR1 GTSNPN, CDR2 SVGIG (reference sequence). DNA of the CDR3: TGTGCCTGGAGGGCCGGGGGGTGGCCTGATCAGCCCCAGCATTTT. Translating it yields CAWRAGGWPDQPQHF.

The V call is TRBV28, the J call TRBJ2-5, with D maybe TRBD1 (5 bases). The germline CDR1 and CDR2 sequences are MDHEN and SYDVKM. The CDR3 loop spans 13 amino acids. Trimming left V 4 bases short and J 2 bases short, with 8 bases between. CDR3 sequence reads: CASSSQVQETQYF. Here the CDR3 DNA reads TGTGCCAGCAGTTCACAGGTTCAAGAGACCCAGTACTTC. The full variable domain, completed using reference TRBV28 and TRBJ2-5, is DVKVTQSSRYLVKRTGEKVFLECVQDMDHENMFWYRQDPGLGLRLIYFSYDVKMKEKGDIPEGYSVSREKKERFSLILESASTNQTSMYLCASSSQVQETQYFGPGTRLLVL.

The rearrangement joins TRBV10-2 to TRBJ1-4; D is uncertain. V lost 8 bases to trimming and J lost 6 bases, with 13 bases between them. The CDR3 loop spans 13 amino acids. Germline loops: CDR1 WSHSY, CDR2 SAAADI. The CDR3, as DNA: TGCGCCAGCCAACAAACCGTGGATGAAAAACTGTTTTTT. It is translated as CASQQTVDEKLFF.

J is TRBJ1-1 and V is TRBV7-8; TRBD1 might be the D (6 bases). This CDR3 has 16 amino acids. With 5 bases removed from V and 0 bases from J, the gap between germline ends came to 16 bases. CDR1 is SGHVS and CDR2 is FQNEAQ in the germline V gene. This CDR3 reads CASSLRTALMNTEAFF. The CDR3 bases are TGTGCCAGCAGCCTAAGGACAGCTCTCATGAACACTGAAGCTTTCTTT.

The chain joins TRBV9 to TRBJ2-5; 12 nucleotides line up with TRBD2. CDR3 length equals 15 residues. V was pared by 4 bases and J by 1 base, with 2 bases of the junction left unmatched. Per the germline V gene, CDR1 is SGDLS and CDR2 is YYNGEE. The CDR3 nucleotides read TGTGCCAGCAGCAGGACTAGCGGGGCCCAAGAGACCCAGTACTTC. It specifies CASSRTSGAQETQYF.

V gene TRBV6-5 combines with J gene TRBJ1-3, with TRBD1 matching 7 bases. The length of the CDR3 is 13 residues. CDR1 and CDR2 from the germline V gene are MNHEY and SVGAGI. V dropped 6 bases and J dropped 3; count of bases not matched to a gene: 2. The CDR3 loop is CASSGTVGNTIYF. Written as DNA, the CDR3 is TGTGCCAGCAGCGGGACAGTTGGAAACACCATATATTTT.

The chain links TRBV21-1 to TRBJ2-5; the D call TRBD1 from the table was never checked on the DNA. TRBV21-1 is a documented pseudogene. This CDR3 is 15 amino acids long. CDR3: CASSKAGHTGETQYF. The CDR3 nucleotides read TGTGCCAGCAGCAAAGCTGGGCATACTGGAGAGACCCAGTACTTC.

The rearrangement joins TRBV28 to TRBJ2-7; weak D call: TRBD1 (6 bases). V gave up 6 bases and J gave up 2 bases, with 11 bases separating them. The germline V gene has CDR1 MDHEN and CDR2 SYDVKM. The CDR3 runs to 13 residues. This CDR3 reads CASSPDRAYEQYF. In DNA form, the CDR3 reads TGTGCCAGCAGCCCGGACAGAGCCTACGAGCAGTACTTC.

The chain couples TRBV27 to TRBJ2-5; TRBD1 agrees at 7 bases. Germline CDR1 MNHEY, CDR2 SMNVEV (reference sequence). The CDR3 extends over 15 amino acids. J lost 5 bases, V lost 3 bases, and 9 bases had no gene match. Written as DNA, the CDR3 is TGTGCCAGCAGTTTGGGGCAGGGGGAACTGGAGACCCAGTACTTC. This sequence encodes CASSLGQGELETQYF.

The gene calls are TRBV6-5 and TRBJ2-7, with 8 bases that match TRBD1. From germline, CDR1 is MNHEY and CDR2 SVGAGI. This CDR3 has 14 amino acids. The trim removed 6 bases at V and 4 bases at J, leaving 8 bases unmatched. In DNA, the CDR3 is TGTGCCAGCAGGAAGGGGACAGGACCTTACGAGCAGTACTTC. Protein sequence: CASRKGTGPYEQYF.

The chain links TRBV5-4 to TRBJ2-1, with 8 bases fitting TRBD1. CDR1 and CDR2 from the germline V gene are SGHNT and YYREEE (reference sequence). The ends lost 3 bases at V and 6 bases at J; junction bases unmatched: 8. The CDR3 extends over 15 amino acids. The CDR3 spells CASSSYLTGGNEQFF. The CDR3 DNA is TGTGCCAGCAGCTCGTATCTTACAGGGGGCAATGAGCAGTTCTTC.

The chain joins TRBV5-1 to TRBJ2-3; 7 bases match TRBD2. Germline-derived CDR1 and CDR2 are SGHRS and YFSETQ. CDR3 length: 15 amino acids. Germline trimming cut 4 bases from V and 6 bases from J; bases unmatched to any gene: 11. The CDR3: CASSPPQGGLDTQYF. DNA of the CDR3: TGCGCCAGCAGCCCCCCCCAGGGAGGGTTGGATACGCAGTATTTT.

This rearrangement joins TRBV25-1 to TRBJ2-1, with 15 bases matching TRBD2. The V and J ends lost 6 bases and 14 bases, in that order; junction bases with no gene match: 11. CDR1 is MGHDK and CDR2 is SYGVNS in the germline V gene. The CDR3 is made up of 15 amino acids. The CDR3 DNA follows: TGTGCCAGCAGGAGAGGGACTAGCGGGGGGCAAGCAGAGTTCTTC. This sequence encodes CASRRGTSGGQAEFF.

The chain employs TRBV30 and TRBJ1-2; 7 bases are shared with TRBD1. The ends lost 5 bases at V and 3 bases at J; junction bases unmatched: 9. CDR1 is GTSNPN, CDR2 SVGIG, per germline (reference sequence). CDR3 length: 14 residues. CDR3 loop: CAWSAGTVHYGYTF. DNA for the CDR3: TGTGCCTGGTCGGCCGGGACAGTTCACTATGGCTACACCTTC.

CDR3 nucleotides: TGCGCCAGCAGCCCCCTCGTGGGCCTTGGAAACACCATATATTTT. Residues: CASSPLVGLGNTIYF. V gene TRBV5-1 combines with J gene TRBJ1-3; D is ambiguous. Germline V gene data show CDR1 as SGHRS and CDR2 as YFSETQ. Trimming cost V 4 bases and J 3 bases, with 14 bases left between them. The CDR3 runs to 15 residues.

The DNA for the CDR3 is TGTGCCAGTACCAGGACAGGGCTTAACTATGGCTACACCTTC. This translates into CASTRTGLNYGYTF. The gene calls are TRBV19 and TRBJ1-2; 8 nucleotides match TRBD1. This CDR3 is 14 amino acids long. CDR1 is LNHDA and CDR2 is SQIVND in the germline V gene (reference sequence). The V gene end was trimmed by 7 bases and the J gene end by 1 base; junction bases not matched to a gene: 5.

The rearrangement links TRBV15 to TRBJ1-1, with a weak D call TRBD1 (5 bases). Germline loops: CDR1 LNHNV, CDR2 YYDKDF (reference sequence). The CDR3 spans 15 residues. The V and J ends lost 3 bases and 7 bases respectively, with 18 bases between them. CDR3: CATSRGPGEEGEAFF. CDR3 nucleotide sequence: TGTGCCACCAGCAGGGGTCCGGGGGAGGAGGGTGAAGCTTTCTTT.

The DNA of the CDR3 is TGTGCCTGTACGGGGGGAAGCACAGATACGCAGTATTTT. This sequence encodes CACTGGSTDTQYF. This chain uses TRBV30 with TRBJ2-3; TRBD2 matches at 7 bases. V shed 6 bases, J shed 0 bases, and the junction held 3 bases outside the gene matches. Germline V gives CDR1 GTSNPN, CDR2 SVGIG (reference sequence). This CDR3 spans 13 amino acids.

The chain is built from TRBV10-3 and TRBJ2-2, with 12 bases that match TRBD2. V lost 7 bases and J lost 2; bases outside the gene matches: 5. The CDR3 is 16 residues long. Germline-derived CDR1 and CDR2 are ENHRY and SYGVKD. In DNA form, the CDR3 reads TGTGCCATCAAAACTAGCGGGGGGACTAACACCGGGGAGCTGTTTTTT. This sequence encodes CAIKTSGGTNTGELFF.

This chain joins TRBV5-1 and TRBJ2-7; 7 nucleotides match TRBD2. This CDR3 has 12 residues. V trimming: 5 bases; J trimming: 2 bases; junction bases outside the gene matches: 1. The V gene's germline CDR1 is SGHRS and CDR2 YFSETQ. CDR3 protein: CASRGGPYEQYF. CDR3 DNA: TGCGCCAGCAGGGGAGGGCCCTACGAGCAGTACTTC.

The chain couples TRBV18 to TRBJ2-7; 8 nucleotides match TRBD2. The J segment lost 6 bases and the V segment lost 6 bases, leaving 7 bases of the junction unmatched. This CDR3 is built from 13 residues. Germline CDR1 and CDR2: KGHSH and LQKENI. DNA for the CDR3: TGTGCCAGCTCCCCCCGGGAGGGTTCCGAGCAGTACTTC. Its translation: CASSPREGSEQYF.

This rearrangement joins TRBV4-2 to TRBJ2-5; a possible D gene is TRBD2 (6 bases). The germline gives CDR1 LGHNA, CDR2 YNFKEQ. The germline V and J ends were trimmed by 3 bases and 4 bases, with 12 bases remaining between them. This CDR3 contains 14 residues. The DNA for the CDR3 is TGTGCCAGCAGCCAGACGGGAGCCGTAGAGACCCAGTACTTC. Residues: CASSQTGAVETQYF.

The rearrangement links TRBV7-9 to TRBJ1-2, with 9 bases identical to TRBD1. J was trimmed by 4 bases and V by 1 base; bases with no gene match: 7. Germline CDR1 and CDR2: SEHNR and FQNEAQ (reference sequence). The CDR3 totals 16 residues. In DNA, the CDR3 is TGTGCCAGCAGCTTAGGAGGGGGACAGGGTCCCTATGGCTACACCTTC. The encoded protein is CASSLGGGQGPYGYTF.

The CDR3 spells CASSLQRDTEAFF. In DNA, the CDR3 is TGTGCCAGCAGCTTACAGCGGGACACTGAAGCTTTCTTT. The chain joins TRBV7-9 to TRBJ1-1; D gene ambiguous. V was clipped by 2 bases and J by 3 bases, with 7 bases between them. This CDR3 is built from 13 residues. Per germline, CDR1 SEHNR and CDR2 FQNEAQ (reference sequence). Variable domain in full (rest from reference TRBV7-9 and TRBJ1-1): DTGVSQNPRHKITKRGQNVTFRCDPISEHNRLYWYRQTLGQGPEFLTYFQNEAQLEKSRLLSDRFSAERPKGSFSTLEIQRTEQGDSAMYLCASSLQRDTEAFFGQGTRLTVV.

This clone was observed once. The chain is built from TRBV6-5 and TRBJ2-1, with TRBD1 identical over 9 bases. The junction had 8 bases not matched to a gene; V was cut back by 7 bases and J by 4 bases. Germline lookup yields CDR1 MNHEY and CDR2 SVGAGI. The CDR3 spans 15 residues. CDR3 in amino acids: CASNPGQGLYNEQFF. In DNA, the CDR3 is TGTGCCAGCAACCCGGGACAGGGTCTATACAATGAGCAGTTCTTC.

The rearrangement joins TRBV27 to TRBJ1-1; D is possibly TRBD1 (6 bases). V was trimmed by 6 bases and J by 1 base, leaving 15 bases between them. CDR3 size: 15 residues. Germline V CDR1 and CDR2: MNHEY, SMNVEV (reference sequence). As DNA, the CDR3 is TGTGCCAGCAGCTTTACAGGGATTTGGAACACTGAAGCTTTCTTT. Translation: CASSFTGIWNTEAFF.